A selection of T cell receptor beta chains follows, all from one sample in a study of spatial heterogeneity in lung cancer. TCRdb reprocessed the 5' RACE reads via MiXCR and lists one record per CDR3 protein. The table records 40,000 to 45,000 distinct CDR3 sequences, 6.8% of them present only once. The specimen was PBMCs, collected at surgery. The receptors derive from a female donor with early-stage non-small cell lung cancer. Each CDR3 is given with its conserved first and last residue. The D gene is left open where the match is weak. Some rows mark clone size as missing; the rest say once, few, many or name a class of expanded clone.

D gene | J gene | clone size | V gene | CDR3 protein | CDR3 DNA
. | TRBJ2-3 | few | TRBV3-1 | CASSQWTGTTDTQYF | TGTGCCAGCAGCCAATGGACCGGTACTACAGATACGCAGTATTTT
. | TRBJ2-5 | . | TRBV5-1 | CASSQTISGGPKETQYF | TGCGCCAGCAGCCAAACGATAAGTGGGGGGCCAAAAGAGACCCAGTACTTC
TRBD1 | TRBJ2-2 | . | TRBV6-2/TRBV6-3 | CASSPIRQGAGELFF | TGTGCCAGCAGCCCAATCCGACAGGGCGCCGGGGAGCTGTTTTTT
TRBD1 | TRBJ1-2 | . | TRBV4-3 | CASSLLGTEYGYTF | TGCGCCAGCAGCCTCCTCGGGACAGAATATGGCTACACCTTC
TRBD2 | TRBJ2-2 | many | TRBV10-1 | CASGTSSTGELFF | TGCGCCAGCGGGACTAGTTCCACCGGGGAGCTGTTTTTT
. | TRBJ2-2 | few | TRBV12-3/TRBV12-4 | CASSSIQGGDTGELFF | TGTGCCAGCAGTTCAATACAGGGAGGGGACACCGGGGAGCTGTTTTTT
. | TRBJ2-6 | few | TRBV2 | CASSGAGANVLTF | TGTGCCAGCAGTGGGGCTGGGGCCAACGTCCTGACTTTC
. | TRBJ2-7 | . | TRBV5-1 | CASSLESQGYEQYF | TGCGCCAGCAGCTTGGAGAGCCAGGGCTACGAGCAGTACTTC
. | TRBJ2-3 | . | TRBV11-3 | CASSLTTPADTQYF | TGTGCCAGCAGCCTTACCACCCCGGCAGATACGCAGTATTTT
. | TRBJ1-1 | . | TRBV7-9 | CASGFSRRTEAFF | TGTGCCAGCGGGTTCTCAAGAAGGACTGAAGCTTTCTTT
. | TRBJ1-2 | . | TRBV12-3/TRBV12-4 | CASSFGGPSYGYTF | TGTGCCAGCAGTTTTGGGGGACCGTCCTATGGCTACACCTTC
. | TRBJ2-6 | . | TRBV20-1 | CSASTDGSSGANVLTF | TGCAGTGCTAGTACGGACGGCAGCTCTGGGGCCAACGTCCTGACTTTC
TRBD2 | TRBJ2-2 | many | TRBV5-1 | CASSLGLADPLGGTGELFF | TGCGCCAGCAGCCTGGGACTAGCGGACCCCCTCGGGGGCACCGGGGAGCTGTTTTTT
TRBD1 | TRBJ2-2 | few | TRBV6-5 | CASVRSGTGGTGELFF | TGTGCCAGCGTCCGATCCGGGACAGGGGGCACCGGGGAGCTGTTTTTT
. | TRBJ1-1 | few | TRBV12-3/TRBV12-4 | CASSLVRGGGEAFF | TGTGCCAGCAGTCTCGTGAGAGGGGGTGGTGAAGCTTTCTTT
TRBD1 | TRBJ1-1 | many | TRBV29-1 | CSAMNRDRGRTEAFF | TGCAGCGCCATGAACCGGGACAGGGGAAGAACTGAAGCTTTCTTT
. | TRBJ2-1 | . | TRBV28 | CASSLRPTSNEQFF | TGTGCCAGCAGTTTAAGACCAACTTCGAATGAGCAGTTCTTC
TRBD1 | TRBJ1-6 | . | TRBV6-5 | CASSWTGAGNSPLHF | TGTGCCAGCAGTTGGACAGGGGCGGGAAATTCACCCCTCCACTTT
. | TRBJ1-6 | few | TRBV7-2 | CASSFPGFNSPLHF | TGTGCCAGCAGCTTCCCGGGCTTTAATTCACCCCTCCACTTT
TRBD1 | TRBJ1-1 | many | TRBV5-1 | CASSIIRQGTTEAFF | TGCGCCAGCAGCATTATCAGACAGGGAACGACTGAAGCTTTCTTT
TRBD1 | TRBJ1-2 | . | TRBV25-1 | CASSDPDRAGGYTF | TGTGCCAGCAGTGACCCCGACAGGGCTGGTGGCTACACCTTC
. | TRBJ2-7 | few | TRBV11-2 | CASSSRLSEQYF | TGTGCCAGCAGCTCCCGGCTAAGCGAGCAGTACTTC
. | TRBJ1-3 | . | TRBV5-1 | CASSLEGPGMGNTIYF | TGCGCCAGCAGCTTGGAGGGACCCGGGATGGGAAACACCATATATTTT
. | TRBJ1-1 | . | TRBV29-1 | CSVDKRGGNTEAFF | TGCAGCGTTGATAAAAGGGGTGGGAACACTGAAGCTTTCTTT
TRBD2 | TRBJ2-7 | . | TRBV7-9 | CASSFRLASAYEQYF | TGTGCCAGCAGCTTTAGACTAGCGAGTGCCTACGAGCAGTACTTC
. | TRBJ2-1 | many | TRBV20-1 | CSAPGDRSYNEQFF | TGCAGTGCTCCGGGGGATAGGAGCTACAATGAGCAGTTCTTC
TRBD1 | TRBJ2-3 | few | TRBV18 | CASSPPGQGATDTQYF | TGTGCCAGCTCACCCCCCGGGCAGGGGGCAACAGATACGCAGTATTTT
. | TRBJ1-5 | many | TRBV27 | CASSLGQGFNQPQHF | TGTGCCAGCAGTTTAGGGCAGGGGTTCAATCAGCCCCAGCATTTT
. | TRBJ2-2 | . | TRBV6-2/TRBV6-3 | CASSFLTGELFF | TGTGCCAGCAGTTTCCTCACCGGGGAGCTGTTTTTT
. | TRBJ2-7 | . | TRBV2 | CASSEAPTYEQYF | TGTGCCAGCAGTGAGGCCCCTACCTACGAGCAGTACTTC
. | TRBJ1-5 | . | TRBV6-1 | CASSAGSRGGNKPQHF | TGTGCCAGCAGCGCCGGGAGCAGGGGAGGCAATAAGCCCCAGCATTTT
. | TRBJ1-1 | many | TRBV24-1 | CATSGNTEAFF | TGTGCCACCAGCGGGAACACTGAAGCTTTCTTT
. | TRBJ2-7 | . | TRBV6-2/TRBV6-3 | CASSYPQTGFYEQYF | TGTGCCAGCAGTTACCCTCAGACAGGCTTCTACGAGCAGTACTTC
. | TRBJ2-3 | few | TRBV7-2 | CASSFGAGRDTQYF | TGTGCCAGCAGCTTCGGGGCGGGGAGAGATACGCAGTATTTT
TRBD2 | TRBJ2-2 | few | TRBV5-1 | CASARLAGGPNTGELFF | TGCGCCAGCGCACGACTAGCGGGGGGCCCGAACACCGGGGAGCTGTTTTTT
. | TRBJ1-1 | many | TRBV5-1 | CASSLDYVPEAFF | TGCGCCAGCAGCTTGGATTACGTCCCTGAAGCTTTCTTT
. | TRBJ2-3 | few | TRBV18 | CASSPWRSQQGDTQYF | TGTGCCAGCTCCCCTTGGAGGTCTCAACAGGGAGATACGCAGTATTTT
TRBD1 | TRBJ1-5 | few | TRBV18 | CASSPFAGGTNNQPQHF | TGTGCCAGCTCACCATTTGCAGGGGGCACCAACAATCAGCCCCAGCATTTT
TRBD1 | TRBJ1-3 | . | TRBV2 | CASIDRGGNTIYF | TGTGCCAGCATTGACAGGGGCGGGAACACCATATATTTT
TRBD1 | TRBJ1-2 | many | TRBV18 | CASSPHPGTDYGYTF | TGTGCCAGCTCACCACACCCCGGGACAGACTATGGCTACACCTTC
TRBD1 | TRBJ1-3 | few | TRBV5-1 | CASSRTGDYSGNTIYF | TGCGCCAGCAGCCGTACAGGGGACTACTCTGGAAACACCATATATTTT
. | TRBJ1-4 | many | TRBV7-9 | CASSSRTATNEKLFF | TGTGCCAGCAGCTCAAGGACAGCAACTAATGAAAAACTGTTTTTT
. | TRBJ2-7 | few | TRBV6-2/TRBV6-3 | CASSYPDGYYEQYF | TGTGCCAGCAGTTACCCCGACGGATACTACGAGCAGTACTTC
. | TRBJ1-2 | many | TRBV6-2/TRBV6-3 | CASSSSTNYGYTF | TGTGCCAGCAGTTCGTCTACTAACTATGGCTACACCTTC
. | TRBJ1-1 | many | TRBV12-3/TRBV12-4 | CASSEGGILAFF | TGTGCCAGCAGTGAGGGGGGAATCCTGGCTTTCTTT
. | TRBJ2-1 | few | TRBV25-1 | CASRSPGGVYNEQFF | TGTGCCAGCAGGAGCCCCGGCGGGGTATACAATGAGCAGTTCTTC
TRBD1 | TRBJ2-3 | few | TRBV2 | CASSAGQGGTDTQYF | TGTGCCAGCAGTGCGGGACAGGGAGGAACAGATACGCAGTATTTT
. | TRBJ2-4 | few | TRBV18 | CASSPRSKKNIQYF | TGTGCCAGCTCACCCAGAAGTAAAAAAAACATTCAGTACTTC
. | TRBJ1-2 | many | TRBV6-5 | CASTRQTSHRYGYTF | TGTGCCAGCACCAGACAGACTTCACACCGCTATGGCTACACCTTC
. | TRBJ1-1 | medium-sized | TRBV6-5 | CATRYQGTTEAFF | TGTGCCACCCGATATCAGGGGACCACTGAAGCTTTCTTT
. | TRBJ1-6 | few | TRBV15 | CATSRDQGNRSPLHF | TGTGCCACCAGCAGAGATCAGGGGAACCGTTCACCCCTCCACTTT
. | TRBJ2-5 | few | TRBV24-1 | CATSDISKTQYF | TGTGCCACCAGTGATATTAGCAAGACCCAGTACTTC
. | TRBJ2-5 | many | TRBV7-9 | CASSLVPRSEETQYF | TGTGCCAGCAGCTTAGTTCCGCGGAGTGAAGAGACCCAGTACTTC
TRBD2 | TRBJ2-1 | . | TRBV10-3 | CAIRFGSGGGNEQFF | TGTGCCATCAGATTTGGTAGCGGGGGGGGCAATGAGCAGTTCTTC
. | TRBJ2-7 | many | TRBV6-5 | CASRTGSGGYEQYF | TGTGCCAGCAGAACAGGGTCCGGGGGGTACGAGCAGTACTTC
. | TRBJ2-2 | many | TRBV12-3/TRBV12-4 | CASSFLDGATRGELFF | TGTGCCAGCAGTTTTCTTGACGGGGCGACTCGTGGGGAGCTGTTTTTT
. | TRBJ2-2 | few | TRBV3-1 | CASSPSGATGELFF | TGTGCCAGCAGTCCATCAGGGGCCACCGGGGAGCTGTTTTTT
. | TRBJ1-4 | few | TRBV18 | CASSPQRTNEKLFF | TGTGCCAGCTCACCACAACGGACAAATGAAAAACTGTTTTTT
. | TRBJ2-7 | once | TRBV28 | CASSLGVLGGGYF | TGTGCCAGCAGTTTGGGTGTCCTCGGAGGGGGGTACTTC